This T cell receptor beta chain comes out of a study of CD8+ T cells in alopecia areata. Treatment described: oral pan-JAK inhibitor, 5-10 mg twice daily. Alopecia areata patients gave lesional scalp punch biopsies and peripheral blood samples. This CDR3 contains 14 residues. Deletions cut 3 bases from V and 2 bases from J, with 6 bases between. In germline, CDR1 is SGHNT, CDR2 YYREEE (reference sequence). In each case, RNA was isolated and then reverse transcribed into cDNA as the sequencing template. Generated by immunoSEQ multiplex PCR, the TCRdb table keeps only in-frame clones and is missing some. This sample yields 130,000 or so clones, of which roughly 86% are seen a single time; around 13% belongs to the top ten.

Sequences were derived from CD8+ T cells sorted from blood, sampled at week 4, from a patient treated with tofacitinib. V usage is TRBV5-4 and J usage is TRBJ1-6; D is undetermined. This TCR derives from a human donor with alopecia areata. CDR3 sequence reads: CASSSGTYNSPLHF. CDR3 nucleotides: TGTGCCAGCAGCTCAGGAACCTATAATTCACCCCTCCACTTT.